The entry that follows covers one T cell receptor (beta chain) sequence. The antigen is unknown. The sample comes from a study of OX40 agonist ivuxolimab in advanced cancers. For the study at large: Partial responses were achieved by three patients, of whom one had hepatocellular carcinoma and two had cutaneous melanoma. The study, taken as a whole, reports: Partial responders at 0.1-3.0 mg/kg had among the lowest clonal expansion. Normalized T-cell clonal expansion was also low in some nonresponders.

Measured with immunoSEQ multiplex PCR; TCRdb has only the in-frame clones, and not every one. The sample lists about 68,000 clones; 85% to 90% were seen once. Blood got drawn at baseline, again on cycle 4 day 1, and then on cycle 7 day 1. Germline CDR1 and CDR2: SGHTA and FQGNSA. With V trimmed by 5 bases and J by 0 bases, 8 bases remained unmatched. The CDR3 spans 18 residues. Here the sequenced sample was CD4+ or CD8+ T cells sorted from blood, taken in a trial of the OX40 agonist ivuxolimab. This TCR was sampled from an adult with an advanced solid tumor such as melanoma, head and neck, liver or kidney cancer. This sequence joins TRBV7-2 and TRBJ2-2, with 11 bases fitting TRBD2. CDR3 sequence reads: CASSRELAGAANTGELFF. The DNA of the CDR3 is TGTGCCAGCAGCCGAGAACTAGCGGGGGCCGCGAACACCGGGGAGCTGTTTTTT.